This TCR beta chain comes out of a study of blood T cells in healthy people across ages. Trimming cost V 3 bases and J 2 bases, with 15 bases left between them. Germline CDR1 reads MGHRA; CDR2 reads YSYEKL. The CDR3 runs 16 residues. Healthy individuals of Caucasian origin from Russia, aged about 6 to 95, served as donors. Using a J-beta primer mix together with a sample-barcoded 5' primer, a second PCR was run for roughly 6 to 11 cycles. MiXCR, run by TCRdb on the 5' RACE reads, gives a single entry per CDR3 protein. The data hold some 1.5 million distinct CDR3 sequences, with approximately 30% observed a single time. Findings of the study overall: Changes in expanded clonotypes were possibly confounded, as the CMV status of donors was unknown. Older age went with lower TCR beta diversity per million T cells, in a roughly linear way. Comparison with aged donors showed that long-lived donors had more naive CD4+ cells and higher diversity.

This clonotype was seen more than once but under ten times. Its antigen is undetermined. This chain uses TRBV4-1 with TRBJ2-3; either TRBD1 or TRBD2 may fit D (5 bases each). What was sequenced was blood. This TCR came from a woman aged 25-40 years in good health. The CDR3 coding sequence is TGCGCCAGCAGCCAGGCCGGGACCCCTAACACAGATACGCAGTATTTT. Translation gives CASSQAGTPNTDTQYF.